This T cell receptor beta chain was sequenced in a study of cytomegalovirus exposure and HLA in healthy donors. Whole-study context: About 200 million T cells yielded some 120 million unique TCR beta sequences in earlier analysis. Of all 400 or so donors who were genotyped, roughly 81% belonged to the Caucasian-associated ancestry cluster. Study-wide results and limits: HLA allele associations emerged for about 16,000 TCR beta sequences in a later analysis, at 0.05 false discovery rate.

This CDR3 comprises 15 residues. Per germline, CDR1 MNHEY and CDR2 SVGAGI. Trimming left V 2 bases short and J 1 base short, with 11 bases between. Worth noting for this clone: Antigen specificity is unknown.

60 Vbeta and 13 Jbeta primers were used in PCR. Only in-frame clones appear in the TCRdb table, and some are missing; sequencing was by immunoSEQ multiplex PCR. This sample's table has about 130,000 clones. Healthy bone marrow donors made up the donor group. This chain links TRBV6-5 with TRBJ1-1; a weak D match, TRBD1 (5 bases). The origin of this receptor is a man younger than 35 in good health and CMV-seronegative. Sample: PBMCs. The CDR3 nucleotides read TGTGCCAGCAGTTACAAGGACACCGGGAACACTGAAGCTTTCTTT. This codes for CASSYKDTGNTEAFF.